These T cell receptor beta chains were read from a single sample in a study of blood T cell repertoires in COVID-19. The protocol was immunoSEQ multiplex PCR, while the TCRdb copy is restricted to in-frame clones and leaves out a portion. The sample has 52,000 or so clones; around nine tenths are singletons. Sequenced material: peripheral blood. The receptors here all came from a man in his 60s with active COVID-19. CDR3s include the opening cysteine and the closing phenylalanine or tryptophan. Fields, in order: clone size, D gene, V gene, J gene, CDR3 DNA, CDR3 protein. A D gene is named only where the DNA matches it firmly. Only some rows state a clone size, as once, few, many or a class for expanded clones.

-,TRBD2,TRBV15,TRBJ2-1,TGTGCCACCAGCACCCCTAGCGGGGGACCTTACAATGAGCAGTTCTTC,CATSTPSGGPYNEQFF
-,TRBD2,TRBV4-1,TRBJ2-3,TGCGCCAGCAGCCAAGACAACGCGGGAGTGAGCACAGATACGCAGTATTTT,CASSQDNAGVSTDTQYF
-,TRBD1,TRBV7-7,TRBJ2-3,TGTGCCAGCAGCCCCACTAGGGGGACAGGGGAGCCAGATACGCAGTATTTT,CASSPTRGTGEPDTQYF
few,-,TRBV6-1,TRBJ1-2,TGTGCCAGCAGTGACGGTATCAGGTCTGGCTACACCTTC,CASSDGIRSGYTF
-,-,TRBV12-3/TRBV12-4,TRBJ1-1,TGTGCCAGCAGTTTAGCAGGGGACACTGAAGCTTTCTTT,CASSLAGDTEAFF
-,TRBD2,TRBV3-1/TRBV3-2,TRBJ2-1,TGTGCCAGCAGCCAAGGCCTAGCGGGAGTAAGGTCCTACAATGAGCAGTTCTTC,CASSQGLAGVRSYNEQFF
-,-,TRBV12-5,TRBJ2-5,TGTGCTAGTGGTTTTGAGGGATATGGCCAAGAGACCCAGTACTTC,CASGFEGYGQETQYF
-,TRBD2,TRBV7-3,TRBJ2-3,TGTGCCAGCAGCGCCGCTAGCGGGAGGGCGGCCCAAGGGGATACGCAGTATTTT,CASSAASGRAAQGDTQYF
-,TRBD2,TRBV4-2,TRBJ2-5,TGTGCCAGCAGCCCGACTAGCGGGAGTTTGGAGACCCAGTACTTC,CASSPTSGSLETQYF
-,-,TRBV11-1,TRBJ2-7,TGTGCCAGCAGCTCCCAGGGCTACGAGCAGTACTTC,CASSSQGYEQYF
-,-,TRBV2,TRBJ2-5,TGTGCCAGCAGTGAAGCCAGGGGCGCAGAGACCCAGTACTTC,CASSEARGAETQYF
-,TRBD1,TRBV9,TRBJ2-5,TGTGCCAGCAGCGTAAGGACTCCGACAGGGGCGTTCCAAGAGACCCAGTACTTC,CASSVRTPTGAFQETQYF
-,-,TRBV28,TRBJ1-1,TGTGCCAGCAGCCCCCTGGGGCGAAGCACTGAAGCTTTCTTT,CASSPLGRSTEAFF
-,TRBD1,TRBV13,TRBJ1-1,TGTGCCAGCAGCGGAGGACAGGGAATGAACACTGAAGCTTTCTTT,CASSGGQGMNTEAFF
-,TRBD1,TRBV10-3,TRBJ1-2,TGTGCCACCTCTGGACAGGGCTTTGCGAATGGCTACACCTTC,CATSGQGFANGYTF
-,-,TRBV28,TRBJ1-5,TGTGCCAGCAGTTTCGGCAGGTATCCGAATCAGCCCCAGCATTTT,CASSFGRYPNQPQHF
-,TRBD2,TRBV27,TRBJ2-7,TGTGCCAGCAGTCAGACTAGCTACCTAACGGGCGAGCAGTACTTC,CASSQTSYLTGEQYF
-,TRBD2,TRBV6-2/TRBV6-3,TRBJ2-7,TGTGCCAGCAGTTACTCGGGACTAGCCTACGAGCAGTACTTC,CASSYSGLAYEQYF
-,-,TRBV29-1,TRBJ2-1,TGCAGCGCAGAGGGCTGGCCATCGTACAATGAGCAGTTCTTC,CSAEGWPSYNEQFF
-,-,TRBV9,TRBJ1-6,TGTGCCAGCAGCGTAGCAGGGGTGGGAAATTCACCCCTCCACTTT,CASSVAGVGNSPLHF
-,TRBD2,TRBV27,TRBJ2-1,TGTGCCAGCAGTTCAAGTCTAGCGGGGGACAATGAGCAGTTCTTC,CASSSSLAGDNEQFF
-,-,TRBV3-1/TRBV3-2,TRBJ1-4,TGTGCCAGCAGCCAAGATTGGAGGGGCGAAAAACTGTTTTTT,CASSQDWRGEKLFF
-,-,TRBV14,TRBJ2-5,TGTGCCAGCAGCCAAGACTCCAGCGAGGTGGAGACCCAGTACTTC,CASSQDSSEVETQYF
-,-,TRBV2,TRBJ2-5,TGTGCCAGTCCTAAAGGGGGCAGGGGGAGGGAGACCCAGTACTTC,CASPKGGRGRETQYF
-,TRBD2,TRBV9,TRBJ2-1,TGTGCCAGCAGCGTAGCTACGGGACTAGCGGGAGGTTTGGGTGAGCAGTTCTTC,CASSVATGLAGGLGEQFF
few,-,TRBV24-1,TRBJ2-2,TGTGCCACCTCTGAAGAGAGCAACACCGGGGAGCTGTTTTTT,CATSEESNTGELFF
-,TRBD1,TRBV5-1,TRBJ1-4,TGCGCCAGCAGCTTGGGACAGGGCACACCTAATGAAAAACTGTTTTTT,CASSLGQGTPNEKLFF
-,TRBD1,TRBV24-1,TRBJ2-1,TGTGCCACCAGTGCTAGAACAGGGGATGAGCAGTTCTTC,CATSARTGDEQFF
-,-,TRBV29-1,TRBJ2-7,TGCAGCGTTTCTGCCAAGGGGGTGGAGCAGTACTTC,CSVSAKGVEQYF
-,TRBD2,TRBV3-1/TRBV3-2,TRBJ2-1,TGTGCCAGCGAAGCGGGGACCCTAGCGGGGGTATACAATGAGCAGTTCTTC,CASEAGTLAGVYNEQFF
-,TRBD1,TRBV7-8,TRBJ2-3,TGTGCCAGCAGCTTGGGGACAGGGTGGACAGATACGCAGTATTTT,CASSLGTGWTDTQYF
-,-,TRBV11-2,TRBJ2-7,TGTGCCAGCAGCTCGGAGCGGTACGAGCAGTACTTC,CASSSERYEQYF
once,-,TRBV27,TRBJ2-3,TGTGCCAGCAGTGCCACTAGCACAGATACGCAGTATTTT,CASSATSTDTQYF
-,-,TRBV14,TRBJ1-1,TGTGCCAGCAGCCAAGTGGAAGGACACGGGTCTTCTTTCTTT,CASSQVEGHGSSFF
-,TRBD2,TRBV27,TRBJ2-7,TGTGCCAGCAGTTTATGGGGGAGGGCCAGCTACGAGCAGTACTTC,CASSLWGRASYEQYF
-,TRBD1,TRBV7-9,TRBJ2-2,TGTGCCAGCCGCGGACAGGGGACGAACACCGGGGAGCTGTTTTTT,CASRGQGTNTGELFF
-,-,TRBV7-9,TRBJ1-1,TGTGCCAGCAGCTTAGGCAAGCCGCTAACCATGAACACTGAAGCTTTCTTT,CASSLGKPLTMNTEAFF
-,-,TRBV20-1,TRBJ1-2,TGCAGTGCTAGGAATGTCGAGGGCTACACCTTC,CSARNVEGYTF
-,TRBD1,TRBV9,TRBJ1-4,TGTGCCAGCAGCGTAGACAACAGGGGGGAAAAACTGTTTTTT,CASSVDNRGEKLFF
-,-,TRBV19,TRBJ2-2,TGTGCCAGTAGTACCGTGGGAGGAAGGGCCGGGGAGCTGTTTTTT,CASSTVGGRAGELFF
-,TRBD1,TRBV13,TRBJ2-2,TGTGCCAGCAGCGCCCAGACAGGGGACCACACCGGGGAGCTGTTTTTT,CASSAQTGDHTGELFF
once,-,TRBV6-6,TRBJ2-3,TGTGCCAGCAGTATGGCTAGGTCAGATACGCAGTATTTT,CASSMARSDTQYF
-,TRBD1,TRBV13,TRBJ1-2,TGTGCCAGCAGCCCAGGACAGGGACACTATGGCTACACCTTC,CASSPGQGHYGYTF
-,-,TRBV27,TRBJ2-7,TGTGCCAGCAGTTTCCAGGGGGCGGGGGCCTACGAGCAGTACTTC,CASSFQGAGAYEQYF
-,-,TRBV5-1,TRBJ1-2,TGCGCCAGCACCCTCCGGCCTGGTCTAGAGGGCTACACCTTC,CASTLRPGLEGYTF
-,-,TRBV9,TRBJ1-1,TGTGCCAGCAGCCCCATGGGGGGCACTGAAGCTTTCTTT,CASSPMGGTEAFF
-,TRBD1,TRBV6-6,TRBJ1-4,TGTGCCAGCAGTTATCCCGACAGGGGGCACGAAAAACTGTTTTTT,CASSYPDRGHEKLFF
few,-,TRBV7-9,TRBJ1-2,TGTGCCAGCAGCTCCTTGCAGATGAACTATGGCTACACCTTC,CASSSLQMNYGYTF
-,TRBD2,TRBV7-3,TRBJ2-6,TGTGCCAGCAGCCCTAGCGGGAGTATTTCTGGGGCCAACGTCCTGACTTTC,CASSPSGSISGANVLTF
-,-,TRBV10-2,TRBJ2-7,TGCGCCAGCAGTGATCGCGGATCCTACGAGCAGTACTTC,CASSDRGSYEQYF
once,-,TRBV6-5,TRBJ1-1,TGTGCCAGCAGTTACTCGAGGCAGCACAACACTGAAGCTTTCTTT,CASSYSRQHNTEAFF
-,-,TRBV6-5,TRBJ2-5,TGTGCCACCTTATCACCCAGTTCGGAGACCCAGTACTTC,CATLSPSSETQYF
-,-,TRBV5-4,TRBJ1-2,TGTGCCAGCAGCCGCTGGGGGGGCTATGGCTACACCTTC,CASSRWGGYGYTF
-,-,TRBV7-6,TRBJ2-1,TGTGCCAGCAGCTTAGCTGAGCACAATGAGCAGTTCTTC,CASSLAEHNEQFF
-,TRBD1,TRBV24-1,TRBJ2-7,TGTGCCACCAGTGATACAGGGGGCCGGTACGAGCAGTACTTC,CATSDTGGRYEQYF
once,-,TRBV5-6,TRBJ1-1,TGTGCCAGCAGCTACCAGACAATCCAGGGGACTGAAGCTTTCTTT,CASSYQTIQGTEAFF
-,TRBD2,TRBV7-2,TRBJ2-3,TGTGCCAGCAGCCAGACTAGCGGGAGTTATACGCAGTATTTT,CASSQTSGSYTQYF
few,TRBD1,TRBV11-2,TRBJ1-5,TGTGCCAGCAGCCTACAGGGGAATCAGCCCCAGCATTTT,CASSLQGNQPQHF
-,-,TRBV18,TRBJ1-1,TGTGCCAGCTCACCAAGGGCGGGAAACACTGAAGCTTTCTTT,CASSPRAGNTEAFF
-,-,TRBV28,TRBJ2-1,TGTGCCAGCAGTTTACCGACAGGCTTCTACAATGAGCAGTTCTTC,CASSLPTGFYNEQFF